This TCR beta chain was documented in a study of blood T cell repertoires in COVID-19. Across the whole study: In each case, the material was cDNA or gDNA derived from T cells, B-cell-depleted T cells, or PBMCs.

CDR3 length: 15 residues. The germline V gene encodes CDR1 SGHAT and CDR2 FQDESV (reference sequence). The trim removed 5 bases at V and 9 bases at J, leaving 12 bases unmatched. The method was immunoSEQ multiplex PCR; TCRdb's version includes in-frame clones alone and lacks a portion of them. In the table there are 100,000 to 150,000 clones, approximately 87% of which are singletons. The gene calls are TRBV11-1 and TRBJ2-7; 11 bases agree with TRBD1. The sample was peripheral blood. The origin of this receptor is a woman aged 60-75 years with acute or convalescent COVID-19. The CDR3 coding sequence is TGTGCCAGCAGCGTCTCCGGGACAGGGGGACTTTGGCAGTACTTC. Translation gives CASSVSGTGGLWQYF.